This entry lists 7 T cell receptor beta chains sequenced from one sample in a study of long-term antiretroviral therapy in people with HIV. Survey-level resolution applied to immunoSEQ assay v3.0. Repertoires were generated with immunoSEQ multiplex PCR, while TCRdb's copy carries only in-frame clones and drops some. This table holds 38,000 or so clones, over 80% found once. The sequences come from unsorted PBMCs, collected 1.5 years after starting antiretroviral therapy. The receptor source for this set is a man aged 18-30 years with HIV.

Here the CDR3 reads CASSTTDSLPEAFF. The CDR3 nucleotides are TGTGCCAGCAGTACCACGGACAGCCTGCCTGAAGCTTTCTTT. The chain uses TRBV28 and TRBJ1-1, with D possibly matching TRBD1 (6 bases). The CDR3 spans 14 residues. The germline gives CDR1 MDHEN, CDR2 SYDVKM. Trimming took 5 bases from V and 6 from J, leaving 16 bases between them. The full variable domain, completed using reference TRBV28 and TRBJ1-1, is DVKVTQSSRYLVKRTGEKVFLECVQDMDHENMFWYRQDPGLGLRLIYFSYDVKMKEKGDIPEGYSVSREKKERFSLILESASTNQTSMYLCASSTTDSLPEAFFGQGTRLTVV.

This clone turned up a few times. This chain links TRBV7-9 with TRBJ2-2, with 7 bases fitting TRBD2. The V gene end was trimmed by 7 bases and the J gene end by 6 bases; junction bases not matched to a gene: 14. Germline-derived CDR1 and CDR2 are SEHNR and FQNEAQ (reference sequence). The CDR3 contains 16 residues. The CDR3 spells CASTKQGGRRSGELFF. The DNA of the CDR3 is TGTGCCAGCACCAAGCAAGGCGGGAGACGGTCCGGGGAGCTGTTTTTT.

CDR3 sequence: CATSGWGSITGELFF. DNA of the CDR3: TGTGCCACCAGCGGTTGGGGCAGCATCACCGGGGAGCTGTTTTTT. The genes are TRBV15 and TRBJ2-2; a weak D match, TRBD1 (5 bases). Germline CDR1 is LNHNV and CDR2 is YYDKDF (reference sequence). CDR3 length: 15 amino acids. Trimming cost V 5 bases and J 4 bases, with 14 bases left between them.

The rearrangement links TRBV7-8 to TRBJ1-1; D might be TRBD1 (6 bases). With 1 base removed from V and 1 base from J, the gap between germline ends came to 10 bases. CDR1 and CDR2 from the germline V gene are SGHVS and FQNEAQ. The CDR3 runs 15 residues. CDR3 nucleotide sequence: TGTGCCAGCAGCTTAGAAACAGGGAGGAACACTGAAGCTTTCTTT. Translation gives CASSLETGRNTEAFF.

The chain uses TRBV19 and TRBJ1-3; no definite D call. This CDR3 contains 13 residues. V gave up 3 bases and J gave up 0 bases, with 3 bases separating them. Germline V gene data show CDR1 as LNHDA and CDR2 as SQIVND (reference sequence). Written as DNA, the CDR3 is TGTGCCAGTAGTATGAGCTCTGGAAACACCATATATTTT. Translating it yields CASSMSSGNTIYF. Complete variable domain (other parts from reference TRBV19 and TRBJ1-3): DGGITQSPKYLFRKEGQNVTLSCEQNLNHDAMYWYRQDPGQGLRLIYYSQIVNDFQKGDIAEGYSVSREKKESFPLTVTSAQKNPTAFYLCASSMSSGNTIYFGEGSWLTVV.

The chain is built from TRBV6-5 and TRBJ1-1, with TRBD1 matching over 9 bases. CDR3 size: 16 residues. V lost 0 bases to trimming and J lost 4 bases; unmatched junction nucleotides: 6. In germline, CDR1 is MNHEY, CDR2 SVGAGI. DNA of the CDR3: TGTGCCAGCAGTTACTCCTACAGGGGGCTGGGCACTGAAGCTTTCTTT. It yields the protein CASSYSYRGLGTEAFF.

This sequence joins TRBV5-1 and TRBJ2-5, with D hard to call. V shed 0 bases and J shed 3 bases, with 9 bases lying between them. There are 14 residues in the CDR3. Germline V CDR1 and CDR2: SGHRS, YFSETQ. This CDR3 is CASSLERVEETQYF. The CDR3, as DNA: TGCGCCAGCAGCTTGGAACGGGTAGAAGAGACCCAGTACTTC. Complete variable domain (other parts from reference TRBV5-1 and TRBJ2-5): KAGVTQTPRYLIKTRGQQVTLSCSPISGHRSVSWYQQTPGQGLQFLFEYFSETQRNKGNFPGRFSGRQFSNSRSEMNVSTLELGDSALYLCASSLERVEETQYFGPGTRLLVL.